This record looks at one T cell receptor (beta chain) sequence and its context. Its cognate antigen has yet to be identified. Base-call qualities are not available, and no considerably larger clone is one nucleotide away. Participants in the prospective study were enrolled through a virtual design, were aged about 18 to 89 years, and lived in under 25 United States geographic areas. Cohort assignment in the prospective study relied on participant-reported clinical history from a screening survey and a study questionnaire. ImmuneRACE Cohort 3 recovered participants were defined by two consecutive negative NP/OP PCR tests, healthcare professional clearance, or symptom resolution. Mobile phlebotomists in the prospective study collected whole blood, serum and a nasopharyngeal or oropharyngeal swab from every participant. Prospective study participants could optionally give additional blood draws and questionnaires over a 2-month period. Before DNA extraction, blood samples from the prospective study were shipped at room temperature or frozen.

The data belong to a study of blood T cell repertoires in COVID-19 (dated by TCRdb to 2020 to 2022). About the investigation overall: Collaborator samples came from the United States, Italy and Spain and covered acute and convalescent phases of COVID-19. The repertoires were released in a freely available public database intended as a resource for research on the immune response to SARS-CoV-2. The prospective study material was composed of cDNA or gDNA derived from T cells, B-cell-depleted T cells, or PBMCs. Subjects who had been exposed to COVID-19, were actively infected with it, or had recovered from it provided the deeply sampled blood TCRbeta repertoires that made up the dataset. A de-identified subject ID, COVID-19 status, age in years and sex were almost always included in the sample metadata. The samples were drawn from two sources: the first 160 participants of the ongoing ImmuneRACE study, and over 1,000 subjects contributed by 6 global collaborators. Where available, HLA class I and class II types were obtained from metadata supplied by the sample provider rather than from assay-based typing.

CDR1 MNHEY and CDR2 SMNVEV are derived from the germline V gene (reference sequence). The CDR3 goes from the cysteine to the phenylalanine over 14 residues. Solely the CDR3 DNA is kept, with 42 bases framed from the first base. V was cut back by 2 bases and J by 0 bases, leaving a gap of 7 bases between them. TCRbeta CDR3 regions were amplified from genomic DNA by means of the immunoSEQ Assay, a bias-controlled multiplex PCR. As for the original processing: The number of nucleated cells in each sample was estimated from the amplification of reference gene primers within the assay. Sequence reads were collapsed and filtered to measure the absolute abundance of every unique TCRbeta CDR3 rearrangement. For each sample, productive Simpson clonality was calculated by taking the square root of Simpson's diversity index across productive rearrangements. TCRdb holds this immuneACCESS table with in-frame rearrangements only. Some clones are missing; in checked studies, unresolved V genes explain under half, and the rest has no known cause. D and trimming were read from the DNA, whereas the V and J calls and clone size are those reported in that table. The table for this sample lists 130,000 to 150,000 clones; about 87% of them were counted only once. The top ten constitute approximately 10% of the sample.

Overall study results and their limits: How much clinical and demographic metadata was included differed by source and by participant, and the metadata was provided uncurated.

The rearrangement joined TRBV27 to TRBJ2-5; TRBD1 is a weak D gene call, 5 bases matching. The receptor's source is a man aged 55-75 years who had recovered from COVID-19. Sequenced: PBMCs or T cells enriched from blood (not recorded which). The sequence in DNA is TGTGCCAGCAGTTTAGACAGAAACCAAGAGACCCAGTACTTC. Its translation reads: CASSLDRNQETQYF.